This entry concerns a single T cell receptor (beta chain). As processed by the authors: Amplification of reference gene primers was used by the study to estimate nucleated cell counts. This table comes from immunoSEQ multiplex PCR, and its TCRdb copy is limited to in-frame clones, with some not included. D and trimming were read from the DNA, whereas the V and J calls and clone size are those reported in that table. This sample has about 370,000 clones, with about 89% found just once. This specimen belongs to a study of blood T cell repertoires in COVID-19. While infection was still active, Seattle patients were enrolled and then followed longitudinally. CDR3 size: 24 residues. CDR1 and CDR2 from the germline V gene are MRHNA and SNTAGT. Trimming took 0 bases from V and 1 from J; bases not matched to a gene: 28.

The material sequenced was peripheral blood. This chain links TRBV6-4 with TRBJ2-5; TRBD1 agrees at 8 bases. This receptor was taken from a woman aged 30 to 39 with COVID-19, enrolled during active disease. CDR3 bases: TGTGCCAGCAGTGACTCGACGAGAGGGATTTGGGAGACAGGGGAATCGGTCGGCCAAGAGACCCAGTACTTC. Translated, it gives CASSDSTRGIWETGESVGQETQYF.